The text below deals with one TCR beta chain. What it binds is unknown. The data belong to a study of OX40 agonist ivuxolimab in advanced cancers. Overall study: Those enrolled were approximately 83% male, with a mean age of roughly 60 years and ages from about 20 to 85. Allowance was made for prior anti-PD-1, anti-PD-L1 or anti-CTLA-4 therapy, and roughly 40% had some.

The CDR3 covers 12 residues. Germline V lookup: CDR1 ENHRY, CDR2 SYGVKD. Trimming at V came to 3 bases and at J to 15 bases, leaving 9 bases not matched to a gene. Findings and limits, study-wide: At doses 0.1 to 3.0 mg/kg, CD4+ and CD8+ clones expanded. Those patients achieving a partial response at 0.1-3.0 mg/kg showed among the lowest clonal expansion.

Clones were sequenced by immunoSEQ multiplex PCR, and TCRdb holds only the in-frame ones, with some missing. The sample lists about 93,000 clones, approximately 90% occurring once. The source is an adult with an advanced solid tumor such as melanoma, head and neck, liver or kidney cancer. The starting material was CD4+ or CD8+ T cells sorted from blood, obtained in a trial of the OX40 agonist ivuxolimab. The chain has TRBV10-3 and TRBJ2-3; 7 bases fit TRBD1. The CDR3 loop reads CAISEPTGKEYF. In DNA, the CDR3 is TGTGCCATCAGTGAACCGACAGGGAAAGAATATTTT.